Below, one TCR beta chain is given with its context. This specimen belongs to a study of T cell changes during pregnancy in multiple sclerosis. TCRdb keeps only in-frame clones here, not all; method: immunoSEQ multiplex PCR. Of roughly 65,000 clones in the sample, around 91% were seen once. Between the trimmed V and J ends, which lost 3 bases and 8 bases, there was a span of 11 bases. Germline CDR1 LGHNA, CDR2 YSLEER. The length of the CDR3 is 14 residues. The TCR originated in a female donor in good health, enrolled as a control in a pregnancy study. The rearrangement joins TRBV4-3 to TRBJ1-6, with a weak D call TRBD1 (5 bases). Sequencing used peripheral blood, obtained in the third trimester of pregnancy. The DNA for the CDR3 is TGCGCCAGCAGCCAGGGGCTCGATTATTCACCCCTCCACTTT. Translated: CASSQGLDYSPLHF.